This is a list of T cell receptor beta chains from one sample in a study of shared clonotypes between healthy human individuals. Profiled with immunoSEQ multiplex PCR; TCRdb holds only in-frame clones, not every one. The sample consists of roughly 1,600,000 clones, 97% to 99% of them appearing once. The material sequenced was naive CD4+ T cells sorted from blood. The receptors shown here come from a man aged 25-45 years in good health. CDR3s include the opening cysteine and the closing phenylalanine or tryptophan.

V | CDR3
TRBV7-9 | CASSFRGGGNTEAFF
TRBV7-9 | CASSLSGGEAFF
TRBV30 | CALGRLSGNTIYF
TRBV14 | CASSHRPRGTEAFF
TRBV11-2 | CASSLSGTGELFF
TRBV29-1 | CSVRGRATDTQYF
TRBV30 | CAWSLGTGGHQPQHF
TRBV18 | CASSLGNEQFF
TRBV11-2 | CASSLARTATTYEQYF
TRBV28 | CAGSHRDRGVSYEQYF
TRBV10-3 | CAILGQGRGEAFF
TRBV7-3 | CASSLIPGQGTDEQFF
TRBV7-2 | CASRVHQLAYEQFF
TRBV27 | CASSLLSSGRSYEQYF
TRBV5-1 | CASSFINSYNEQFF
TRBV7-9 | CASSSSGQGEKLFF
TRBV28 | CASSERKGHGYTF
TRBV5-5 | CASSLGPDRAYYEQYF
TRBV30 | CAWSYAGVSGETQYF
TRBV2 | CASSVGLAATGELFF
TRBV7-9 | CASSVQGSGNTIYF
TRBV7-8 | CASSSMPPGQGIDEQYF
TRBV7-2 | CASSVDSSNTGELFF
TRBV4-2 | CASSQELGGHEQFF
TRBV5-1 | CASSLMGPTDSYNEQFF
TRBV2 | CASSDRGRYEQYF
TRBV19 | CATRGLSAGELFF